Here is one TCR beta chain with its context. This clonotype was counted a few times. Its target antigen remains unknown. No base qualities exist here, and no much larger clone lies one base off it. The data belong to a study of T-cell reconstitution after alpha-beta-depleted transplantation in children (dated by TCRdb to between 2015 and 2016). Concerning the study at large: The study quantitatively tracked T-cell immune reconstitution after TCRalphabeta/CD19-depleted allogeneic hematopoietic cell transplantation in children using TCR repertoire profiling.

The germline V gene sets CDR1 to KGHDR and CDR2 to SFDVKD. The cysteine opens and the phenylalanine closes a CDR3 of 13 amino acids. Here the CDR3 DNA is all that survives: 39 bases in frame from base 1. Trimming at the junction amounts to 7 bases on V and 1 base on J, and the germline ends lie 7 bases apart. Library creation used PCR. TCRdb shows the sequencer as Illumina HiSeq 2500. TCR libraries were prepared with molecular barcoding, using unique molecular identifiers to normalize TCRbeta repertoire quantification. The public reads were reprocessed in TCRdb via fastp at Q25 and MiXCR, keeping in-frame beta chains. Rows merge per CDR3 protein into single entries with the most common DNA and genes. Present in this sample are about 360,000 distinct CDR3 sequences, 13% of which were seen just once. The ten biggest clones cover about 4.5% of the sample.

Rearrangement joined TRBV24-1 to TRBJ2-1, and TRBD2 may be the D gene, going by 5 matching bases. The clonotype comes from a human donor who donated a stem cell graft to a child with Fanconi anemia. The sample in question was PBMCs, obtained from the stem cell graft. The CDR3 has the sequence CATSPGSYNEQFF. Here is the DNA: TGTGCCACCAGCCCGGGATCCTACAATGAGCAGTTCTTC.